This T cell receptor (beta chain) comes out of a study of blood T cell repertoires in COVID-19. As for the study in general: The origin of the acute and convalescent COVID-19 samples was the United States, Italy and Spain. PBMCs, B-cell-depleted T cells, or T cells provided the cDNA or gDNA that made up the material.

The CDR3 contains 16 residues. Generated by immunoSEQ multiplex PCR, the TCRdb table keeps only in-frame clones and is missing some. The table has some 150,000 clones, about four fifths seen once; the top ten hold 9.2%. Those who participated ranged in age from roughly 18 to 100 years and resided in 20 to 30 US areas. Assignments of participants to cohorts depended upon their own reported clinical history. This clonotype was obtained from a man in his fifties who had recovered from COVID-19. The genes are TRBV21-1 and TRBJ2-7; the DNA was not compared with TRBD1, the D call given in the table. TRBV21-1 is a known pseudogene. Sequenced: PBMCs or T cells enriched from blood (not recorded which). The CDR3 region has the DNA TGTGCCAGCAGCCCGCGTCCGGGACAGGGGCACTACGAGCAGTACTTC. Its translation is CASSPRPGQGHYEQYF.